This is a list of T cell receptor beta chains from one sample in a study of T cell responses to AZD1222 COVID-19 vaccine. Using immunoSEQ multiplex PCR, the repertoire was profiled, and TCRdb retains in-frame clones only, with some absent. The table records some 130,000 clones, 88% of them present only once. The sample consisted of peripheral blood, taken on day 0 of MenACWY control vaccination. The receptors originated from an adult in good health. CDR3s include the opening cysteine and the closing phenylalanine or tryptophan. Fields, in order: V gene, clone size, J gene, CDR3 length, D gene, CDR3 protein, CDR3 DNA. The D gene is left open where the match is weak. For some rows the clone size is stated as once, few or many, or as a class when expanded; others skip it.

TRBV9,medium-sized,TRBJ2-1,15,TRBD2,CASSERDETYNEQFF,TGTGCCAGCAGCGAGCGGGATGAGACCTACAATGAGCAGTTCTTC
TRBV11-2,NA,TRBJ1-2,18,TRBD1,CASSSFRDRGHSNYGYTF,TGTGCCAGCAGCTCCTTTCGGGACAGGGGCCACTCTAACTATGGCTACACCTTC
TRBV6-4,NA,TRBJ1-6,15,NA,CASSDSPGMNSPLHF,TGTGCCAGCAGTGACTCGCCAGGGATGAATTCACCCCTCCACTTT
TRBV14,NA,TRBJ2-1,15,NA,CASSQDIVIRNEQFF,TGTGCCAGCAGCCAAGATATAGTAATTCGGAATGAGCAGTTCTTC
TRBV4-2,once,TRBJ2-3,12,NA,CASSQEADTQYF,TGTGCCAGCAGCCAGGAGGCAGATACGCAGTATTTT
TRBV7-6,NA,TRBJ2-5,13,NA,CASSLGKGETQYF,TGTGCCAGCAGCTTAGGGAAGGGGGAGACCCAGTACTTC
TRBV7-8,NA,TRBJ1-5,14,NA,CASSNDRRWEPQHF,TGTGCCAGCAGCAACGACAGGAGGTGGGAGCCCCAGCATTTT
TRBV28,NA,TRBJ1-5,16,NA,CASSLIWVAGNQPQHF,TGTGCCAGCAGTTTGATTTGGGTAGCGGGCAATCAGCCCCAGCATTTT
TRBV3-1/TRBV3-2,NA,TRBJ1-3,14,NA,CASSQGAGRNTIYF,TGTGCCAGCAGCCAAGGTGCAGGGCGAAACACCATATATTTT
TRBV2,NA,TRBJ2-7,15,NA,CASSEMAWRSGEQYF,TGTGCCAGCAGTGAAATGGCTTGGAGGTCCGGCGAGCAGTACTTC
TRBV7-9,NA,TRBJ2-3,15,TRBD2,CASSLMGGGTDTQYF,TGTGCCAGCAGCTTAATGGGGGGGGGCACAGATACGCAGTATTTT
TRBV9,NA,TRBJ2-5,14,TRBD2,CASSLSGMGETQYF,TGTGCCAGCAGCCTTAGCGGGATGGGTGAGACCCAGTACTTC
TRBV11-2,NA,TRBJ1-1,13,NA,CASSLAGTTEAFF,TGTGCCAGCAGCTTAGCAGGGACCACTGAAGCTTTCTTT
TRBV19,NA,TRBJ2-1,18,TRBD2,CASSVLGTSESSYNEQFF,TGTGCCAGTAGTGTACTAGGGACTAGCGAAAGCTCCTACAATGAGCAGTTCTTC
TRBV21-1,NA,TRBJ2-7,16,NA,CASSQRTSGRLGEQYF,TGTGCCAGCAGCCAGCGGACTAGCGGGAGATTAGGGGAGCAGTACTTC
TRBV7-9,NA,TRBJ2-7,13,NA,CAVITGSYYEQYF,TGTGCCGTTATCACCGGGTCCTACTACGAGCAGTACTTC
TRBV30,NA,TRBJ2-7,12,NA,CAWRAGNYEQYF,TGTGCCTGGAGGGCGGGGAACTACGAGCAGTACTTC
TRBV5-1,NA,TRBJ1-4,15,NA,CASSLETQTNEKLFF,TGCGCCAGCAGCTTGGAAACCCAAACTAATGAAAAACTGTTTTTT
TRBV11-3,NA,TRBJ2-5,14,NA,CASSPGTAQETQYF,TGTGCCAGCAGCCCCGGGACGGCCCAAGAGACCCAGTACTTC
TRBV5-8,NA,TRBJ1-4,17,TRBD1,CASSLEGAGRTNEKLFF,TGTGCCAGCAGCTTGGAGGGGGCGGGAAGAACTAATGAAAAACTGTTTTTT
TRBV18,NA,TRBJ2-5,15,NA,CASSPNLRGSETQYF,TGTGCCAGCTCACCTAACCTGAGGGGGTCGGAGACCCAGTACTTC
TRBV6-5,NA,TRBJ2-7,11,TRBD2,CASRREYEQYF,TGTGCCAGCCGGCGGGAGTACGAGCAGTACTTC
TRBV9,NA,TRBJ2-7,13,TRBD2,CASSEGLADEQYF,TGTGCCAGCAGCGAGGGACTAGCGGACGAGCAGTACTTC
TRBV2,NA,TRBJ2-7,16,TRBD2,CASRAGLAESSYEQYF,TGTGCCAGCAGAGCGGGACTAGCGGAAAGCTCCTACGAGCAGTACTTC
TRBV18,once,TRBJ1-1,13,NA,CASSPGGDTEAFF,TGTGCCAGCTCACCAGGGGGGGACACTGAAGCTTTCTTT
TRBV19,NA,TRBJ2-7,16,TRBD2,CASSIAGTSGSKEQYF,TGTGCCAGTAGTATAGCGGGGACTAGCGGGAGCAAAGAGCAGTACTTC
TRBV7-8,once,TRBJ1-6,12,NA,CASSLPAFPLHF,TGTGCCAGCAGCCTCCCTGCTTTCCCCCTCCACTTT
TRBV5-1,NA,TRBJ1-4,14,NA,CASSFGGLNEKLFF,TGCGCCAGCAGCTTCGGGGGGTTGAATGAAAAACTGTTTTTT
TRBV7-2,NA,TRBJ2-5,14,NA,CASSLGGVQETQYF,TGTGCCAGCAGCTTAGGGGGCGTCCAAGAGACCCAGTACTTC
TRBV4-1,NA,TRBJ1-3,15,TRBD1,CASSFPTGGGNTIYF,TGCGCCAGCAGCTTTCCGACAGGGGGCGGAAACACCATATATTTT
TRBV24-1,NA,TRBJ1-5,16,TRBD1,CATSDPTGRSNQPQHF,TGTGCCACCAGTGATCCGACAGGGCGAAGCAATCAGCCCCAGCATTTT
TRBV29-1,NA,TRBJ2-3,14,NA,CSVSPLGAGDTQYF,TGCAGCGTTTCCCCCCTGGGGGCAGGAGATACGCAGTATTTT
TRBV5-1,NA,TRBJ1-5,15,NA,CASSLVSGGNQPQHF,TGCGCCAGCAGCTTGGTTTCTGGTGGCAATCAGCCCCAGCATTTT
TRBV7-9,NA,TRBJ1-5,14,NA,CASSYDRSNQPQHF,TGTGCCAGCAGCTATGACCGTAGCAATCAGCCCCAGCATTTT
TRBV27,NA,TRBJ2-7,15,TRBD2,CASSQLAGGQREQYF,TGTGCCAGCAGTCAGCTAGCGGGAGGTCAACGCGAGCAGTACTTC
TRBV4-1,NA,TRBJ2-7,15,TRBD2,CASSQGTSGGIEQYF,TGCGCCAGCAGCCAAGGGACTAGCGGCGGAATAGAGCAGTACTTC
TRBV11-2,NA,TRBJ2-7,13,NA,CASSPGQRYEQYF,TGTGCCAGCAGCCCGGGACAAAGATACGAGCAGTACTTC
TRBV19,NA,TRBJ1-2,15,TRBD1,CASSFYGTGDYGYTF,TGTGCCAGTAGTTTTTACGGGACAGGTGACTATGGCTACACCTTC
TRBV18,NA,TRBJ1-6,13,NA,CASSGRLSSGLHF,TGTGCCAGCTCGGGTAGACTGAGCTCAGGCCTCCACTTT
TRBV5-1,once,TRBJ1-1,15,TRBD1,CASSLRDRIYTEAFF,TGCGCCAGCAGCTTGAGGGACAGGATTTACACTGAAGCTTTCTTT
TRBV5-1,NA,TRBJ2-2,14,NA,CASSLGHNTGELFF,TGCGCCAGCAGCTTGGGACATAACACCGGGGAGCTGTTTTTT
TRBV7-7,NA,TRBJ2-3,18,NA,CASSLHGLGRGVSDTQYF,TGTGCTAGCAGCTTACATGGCCTAGGGCGGGGTGTGTCAGATACGCAGTATTTT
TRBV6-5,NA,TRBJ1-1,14,TRBD1,CASSYGTGRGMAFF,TGTGCCAGCAGTTACGGGACAGGGAGGGGAATGGCTTTCTTT
TRBV24-1,NA,TRBJ1-1,13,NA,CATSDPGNTEAFF,TGTGCCACCAGTGATCCGGGGAACACTGAAGCTTTCTTT
TRBV7-2,NA,TRBJ2-7,11,NA,CASSPGYEQYF,TGTGCCAGCAGCCCCGGGTACGAGCAGTACTTC
TRBV29-1,NA,TRBJ1-2,13,NA,CSVGGGALGGYTF,TGCAGCGTTGGCGGGGGCGCCTTGGGTGGCTACACCTTC
TRBV19,NA,TRBJ1-5,14,NA,CASRSGGSNQPQHF,TGTGCCAGTAGATCTGGGGGGAGCAATCAGCCCCAGCATTTT
TRBV2,NA,TRBJ1-2,13,NA,CASSEGIRTNSTF,TGTGCCAGCAGTGAAGGGATACGGACCAATAGCACCTTC
TRBV28,NA,TRBJ1-2,16,NA,CASSPRSRGRGYGYTF,TGTGCCAGCAGTCCTCGGAGCCGAGGGAGGGGCTATGGCTACACCTTC
TRBV5-3,NA,TRBJ2-2,14,NA,CARSLARCTGELFF,TGTGCCAGAAGCTTGGCTAGGTGCACCGGGGAGCTGTTTTTT
TRBV9,NA,TRBJ1-1,14,NA,CASSLSLGNTEAFF,TGTGCCAGCAGCCTTTCTTTGGGGAACACTGAAGCTTTCTTT
TRBV29-1,once,TRBJ1-2,15,NA,CSGRSLDRANYGYTF,TGCAGCGGACGTTCTCTTGACAGAGCTAACTATGGCTACACCTTC